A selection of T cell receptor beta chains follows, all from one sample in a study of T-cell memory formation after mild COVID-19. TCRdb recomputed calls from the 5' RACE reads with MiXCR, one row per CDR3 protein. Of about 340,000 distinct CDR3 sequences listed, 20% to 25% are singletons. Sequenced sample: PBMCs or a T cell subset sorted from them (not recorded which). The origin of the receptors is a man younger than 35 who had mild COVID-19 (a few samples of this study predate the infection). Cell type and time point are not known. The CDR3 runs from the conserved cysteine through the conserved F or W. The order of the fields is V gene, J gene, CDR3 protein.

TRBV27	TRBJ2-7	CASRRDFSYEQYF
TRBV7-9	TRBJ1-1	CASSSATEAFF
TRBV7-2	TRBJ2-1	CASSLARGDNNEQFF
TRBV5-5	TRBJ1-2	CASSLEGAPLRYGYTF
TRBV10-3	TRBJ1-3	CAISAGQGGNTIYF
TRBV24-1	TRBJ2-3	CATGTGAFSTDTQYF
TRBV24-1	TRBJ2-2	CATSPSDRTMFF
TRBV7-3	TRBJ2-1	CASSPGGQNEQFF
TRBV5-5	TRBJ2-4	CASSLGGVAIQYF
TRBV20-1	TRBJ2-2	CSARDRRGGTGELFF
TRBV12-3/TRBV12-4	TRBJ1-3	CASSFQGGGTIYF
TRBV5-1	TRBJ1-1	CASSFYGIPLAFF
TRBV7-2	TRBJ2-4	CASSPPRWTGAKNIQYF